These 5 T cell receptor beta chains share one sample of origin, sequenced in a study of regulatory T cells in long-lasting Graves disease. CDR3-region Arm-PCR and iRepertoire HTBI primers produced the TCR beta libraries. Each CDR3 protein is one row after TCRdb ran MiXCR on the multiplex PCR reads. The data hold 450,000 to 600,000 distinct CDR3 sequences, with around 15% observed a single time. The time point: newly diagnosed GD, antithyroid drugs for less than 3 months. Generation of the TCR library employed RNA extracted from PBMCs. This same sample was also part of a study on T cells in Graves' hyperthyroidism and ophthalmopathy.

This material consisted of peripheral blood mononuclear cells (PBMCs), taken at new diagnosis, from a patient treated with antithyroid drugs. The receptor set was obtained from a man in his forties with Graves disease.

There are many counts of this clonotype. The chain has TRBV20-1 and TRBJ2-7; D is undetermined. V was pared by 6 bases and J by 5 bases, with 23 bases between. The length of the CDR3 is 15 residues. CDR1 is DFQATT and CDR2 is SNEGSKA in the germline V gene (reference sequence). This chain's CDR3 is CSARPPGSTWDEQYF. CDR3 nucleotide sequence: TGCAGTGCACGTCCCCCTGGGTCCACCTGGGACGAGCAGTACTTC.

This clonotype has at least ten counts. The chain combines TRBV28 with TRBJ2-7; 8 bases agree with TRBD1. Germline CDR1 is MDHEN and CDR2 is SYDVKM. The trim removed 5 bases at V and 2 bases at J, leaving 11 bases unmatched. This CDR3 comprises 16 residues. In nucleotides, the CDR3 is TGTGCCAGCAGTCGACGACGTGCGACAGGGGCCTACGAGCAGTACTTC. Its protein product is CASSRRRATGAYEQYF.

This clonotype was recorded at least ten times. The chain couples TRBV28 to TRBJ1-2; D perhaps matches TRBD1 (5 bases). Germline loops: CDR1 MDHEN, CDR2 SYDVKM. The CDR3 is 17 amino acids. V dropped 8 bases and J dropped 4 bases, with 26 bases sitting between them. The CDR3 bases are TGTGCCAGCGGGTACGGGACCGTATATCGGGTTGGCTATGGCTACACCTTC. The encoded protein is CASGYGTVYRVGYGYTF.

This clonotype showed up many times. V and J are TRBV2 and TRBJ2-7, with a possible D match to TRBD2 (7 bases). V was pared by 7 bases and J by 3 bases, with 19 bases between. Germline CDR1 SNHLY, CDR2 FYNNEI. The CDR3 is made up of 15 amino acids. The CDR3 sequence: CASNGGGRVVYEQYF. DNA for the CDR3: TGTGCCAGCAATGGGGGGGGGCGTGTAGTCTACGAGCAGTACTTC.

On this clonotype: This is likely an artifact of a read error, given a far larger clone one base away. The chain joins TRBV20-1 to TRBJ2-1; perhaps TRBD1 as D (5 bases). CDR1 and CDR2 (germline): DFQATT, SNEGSKA (reference sequence). The CDR3 runs to 14 residues. CDR3: CSARDWGAHYEQFF. The CDR3 DNA reads TGCAGTGCTCGAGACTGGGGCGCGCACTACGAGCAGTTCTTC.